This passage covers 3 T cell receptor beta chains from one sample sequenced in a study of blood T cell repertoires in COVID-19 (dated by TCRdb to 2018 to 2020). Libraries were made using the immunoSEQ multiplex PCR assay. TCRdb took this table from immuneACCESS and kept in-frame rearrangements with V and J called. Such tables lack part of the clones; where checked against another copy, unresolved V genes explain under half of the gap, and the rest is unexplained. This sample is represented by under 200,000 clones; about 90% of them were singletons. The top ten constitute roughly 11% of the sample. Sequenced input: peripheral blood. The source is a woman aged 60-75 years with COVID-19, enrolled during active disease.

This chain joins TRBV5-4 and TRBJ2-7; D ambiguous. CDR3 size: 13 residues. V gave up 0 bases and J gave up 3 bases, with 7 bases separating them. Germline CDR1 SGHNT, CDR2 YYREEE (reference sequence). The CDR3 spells CASSLEADYEQYF. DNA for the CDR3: TGTGCCAGCAGCTTGGAGGCGGACTACGAGCAGTACTTC.

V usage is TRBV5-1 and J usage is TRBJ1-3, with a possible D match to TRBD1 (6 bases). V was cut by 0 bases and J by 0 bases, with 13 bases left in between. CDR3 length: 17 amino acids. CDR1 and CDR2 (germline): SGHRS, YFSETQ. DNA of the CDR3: TGCGCCAGCAGCTTGGGGGAGACAGGCCTCTCTGGAAACACCATATATTTT. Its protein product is CASSLGETGLSGNTIYF.

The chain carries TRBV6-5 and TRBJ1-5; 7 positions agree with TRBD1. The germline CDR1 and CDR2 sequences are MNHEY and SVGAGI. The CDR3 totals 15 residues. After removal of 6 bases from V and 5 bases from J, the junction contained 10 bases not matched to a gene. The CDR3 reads CASSRRQGFDQPQHF. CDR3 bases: TGTGCCAGCAGCCGTAGACAGGGCTTCGATCAGCCCCAGCATTTT.